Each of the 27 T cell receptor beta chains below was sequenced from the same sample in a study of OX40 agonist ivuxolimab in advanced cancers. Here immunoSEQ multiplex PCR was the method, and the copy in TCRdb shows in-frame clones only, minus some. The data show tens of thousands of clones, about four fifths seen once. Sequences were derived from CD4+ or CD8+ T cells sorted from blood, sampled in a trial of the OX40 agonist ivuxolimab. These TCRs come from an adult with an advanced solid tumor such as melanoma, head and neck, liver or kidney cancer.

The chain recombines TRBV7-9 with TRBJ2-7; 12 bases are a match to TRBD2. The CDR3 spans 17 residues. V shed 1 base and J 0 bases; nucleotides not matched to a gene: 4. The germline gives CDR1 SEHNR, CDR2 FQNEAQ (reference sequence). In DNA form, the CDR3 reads TGTGCCAGCAGCTTAGAACTAGCGGGGGGTAGCTCCTACGAGCAGTACTTC. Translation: CASSLELAGGSSYEQYF.

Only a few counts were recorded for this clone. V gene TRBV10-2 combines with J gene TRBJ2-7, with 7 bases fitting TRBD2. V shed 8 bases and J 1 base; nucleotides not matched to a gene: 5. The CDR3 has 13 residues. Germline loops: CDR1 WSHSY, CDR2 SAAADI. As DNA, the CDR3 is TGCGCCAGCCTAGCGGCCCCTTCCTACGAGCAGTACTTC. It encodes CASLAAPSYEQYF.

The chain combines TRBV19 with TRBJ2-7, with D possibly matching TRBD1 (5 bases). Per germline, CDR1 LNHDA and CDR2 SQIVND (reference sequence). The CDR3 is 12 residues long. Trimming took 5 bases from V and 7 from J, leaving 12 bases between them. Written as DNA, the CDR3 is TGTGCCAGTAGTTCTGGGGCGCGGGAGCAGTACTTC. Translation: CASSSGAREQYF. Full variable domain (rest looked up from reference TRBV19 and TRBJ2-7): DGGITQSPKYLFRKEGQNVTLSCEQNLNHDAMYWYRQDPGQGLRLIYYSQIVNDFQKGDIAEGYSVSREKKESFPLTVTSAQKNPTAFYLCASSSGAREQYFGPGTRLTVT.

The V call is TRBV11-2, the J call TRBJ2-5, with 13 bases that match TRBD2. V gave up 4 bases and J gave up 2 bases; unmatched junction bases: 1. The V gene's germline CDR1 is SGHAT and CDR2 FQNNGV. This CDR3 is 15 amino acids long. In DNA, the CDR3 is TGTGCCAGCAGCTGGACTAGCGGGAGACAAGAGACCCAGTACTTC. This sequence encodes CASSWTSGRQETQYF.

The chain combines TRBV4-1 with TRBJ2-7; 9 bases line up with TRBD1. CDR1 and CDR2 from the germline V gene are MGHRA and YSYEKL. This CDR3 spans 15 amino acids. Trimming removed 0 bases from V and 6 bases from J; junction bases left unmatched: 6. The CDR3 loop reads CASSQEVDRGVEQYF. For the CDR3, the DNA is TGCGCCAGCAGCCAAGAAGTGGACAGGGGAGTCGAGCAGTACTTC.

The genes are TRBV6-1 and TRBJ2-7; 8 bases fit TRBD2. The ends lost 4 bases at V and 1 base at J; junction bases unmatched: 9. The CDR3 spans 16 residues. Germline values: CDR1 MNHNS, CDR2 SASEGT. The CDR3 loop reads CASSGVSGIGSYEQYF. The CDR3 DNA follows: TGTGCCAGCAGTGGGGTTAGCGGGATAGGATCCTACGAGCAGTACTTC.

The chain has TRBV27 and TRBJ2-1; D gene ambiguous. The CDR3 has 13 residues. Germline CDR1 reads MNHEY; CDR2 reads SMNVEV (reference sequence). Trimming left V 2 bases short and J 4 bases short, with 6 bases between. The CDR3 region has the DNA TGTGCCAGCAGTTTAAGCAGATACAATGAGCAGTTCTTC. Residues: CASSLSRYNEQFF.

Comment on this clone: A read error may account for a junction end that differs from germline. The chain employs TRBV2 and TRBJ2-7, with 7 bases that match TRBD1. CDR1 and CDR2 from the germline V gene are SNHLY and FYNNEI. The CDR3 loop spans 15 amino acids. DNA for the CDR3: TGTGCCAGCAGGGAAGACAGGGCTAGCTCCTACGAGCAGTACTTC. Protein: CASREDRASSYEQYF. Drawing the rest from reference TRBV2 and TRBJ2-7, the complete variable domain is EPEVTQTPSHQVTQMGQEVILRCVPISNHLYFYWYRQILGQKVEFLVSFYNNEISEKSEIFDDQFSVERPDGSNFTLKIRSTKLEDSAMYFCASREDRASSYEQYFGPGTRLTVT.

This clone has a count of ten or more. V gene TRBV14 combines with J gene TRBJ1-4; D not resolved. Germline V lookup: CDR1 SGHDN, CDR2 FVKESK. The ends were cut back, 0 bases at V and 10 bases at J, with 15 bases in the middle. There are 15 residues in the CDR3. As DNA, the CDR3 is TGTGCCAGCAGCCAAGACTCGGGGAGTTCCCGAAAACTGTTTTTT. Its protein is CASSQDSGSSRKLFF.

The CDR3 region is CASSLGRAEDEQYF. Written as DNA, the CDR3 is TGTGCCAGCAGTTTAGGGAGGGCTGAGGACGAGCAGTACTTC. The V and J genes are TRBV28 and TRBJ2-7, with 7 positions matching TRBD2. CDR1 MDHEN and CDR2 SYDVKM come from the germline V gene. The J segment lost 5 bases and the V segment lost 2 bases, leaving 6 bases of the junction unmatched. The CDR3 extends over 14 amino acids.

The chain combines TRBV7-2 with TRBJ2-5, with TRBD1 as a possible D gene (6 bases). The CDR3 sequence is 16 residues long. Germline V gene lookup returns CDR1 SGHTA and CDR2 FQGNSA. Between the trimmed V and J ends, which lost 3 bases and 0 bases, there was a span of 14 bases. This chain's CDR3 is CASSFPLQGHQETQYF. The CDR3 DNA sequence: TGTGCCAGCAGCTTTCCTTTACAGGGTCACCAAGAGACCCAGTACTTC.

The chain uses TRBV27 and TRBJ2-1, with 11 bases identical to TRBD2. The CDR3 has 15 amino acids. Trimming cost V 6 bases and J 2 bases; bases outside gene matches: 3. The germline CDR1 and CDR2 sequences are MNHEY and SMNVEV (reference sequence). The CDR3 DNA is TGTGCCAGCAGGCCGGGACTAGCGGCCTACAATGAGCAGTTCTTC. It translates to CASRPGLAAYNEQFF.

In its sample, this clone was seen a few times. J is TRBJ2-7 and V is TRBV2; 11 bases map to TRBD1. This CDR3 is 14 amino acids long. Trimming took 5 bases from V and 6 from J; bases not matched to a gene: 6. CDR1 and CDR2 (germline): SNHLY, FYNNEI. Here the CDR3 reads CASSTGQGGLEQYF. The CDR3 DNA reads TGTGCCAGCAGTACGGGACAGGGGGGCCTCGAGCAGTACTTC.

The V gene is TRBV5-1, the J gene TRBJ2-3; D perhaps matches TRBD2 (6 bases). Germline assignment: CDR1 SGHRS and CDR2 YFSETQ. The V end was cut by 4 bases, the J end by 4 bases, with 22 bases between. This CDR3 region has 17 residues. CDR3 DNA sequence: TGCGCCAGCAGCACCTTTTCCGCGCGGGAACTCGCAGATACGCAGTATTTT. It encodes CASSTFSARELADTQYF.

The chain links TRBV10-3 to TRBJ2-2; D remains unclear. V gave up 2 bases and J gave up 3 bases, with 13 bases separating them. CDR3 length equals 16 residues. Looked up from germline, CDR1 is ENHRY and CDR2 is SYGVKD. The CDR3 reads CAISETSTTYTGELFF. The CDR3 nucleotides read TGTGCCATCAGTGAGACCAGCACAACCTACACCGGGGAGCTGTTTTTT.

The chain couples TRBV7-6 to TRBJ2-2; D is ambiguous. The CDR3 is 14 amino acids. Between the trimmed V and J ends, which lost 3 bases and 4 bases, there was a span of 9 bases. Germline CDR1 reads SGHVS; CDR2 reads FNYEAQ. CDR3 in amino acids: CASSLSPATGELFF. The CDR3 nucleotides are TGTGCCAGCAGCTTGTCTCCAGCCACCGGGGAGCTGTTTTTT.

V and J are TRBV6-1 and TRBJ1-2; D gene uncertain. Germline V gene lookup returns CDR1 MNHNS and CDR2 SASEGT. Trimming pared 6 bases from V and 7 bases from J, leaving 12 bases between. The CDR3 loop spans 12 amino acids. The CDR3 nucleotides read TGTGCCAGCAGCCTCGGGAGGAGTGGCTACACCTTC. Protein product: CASSLGRSGYTF.

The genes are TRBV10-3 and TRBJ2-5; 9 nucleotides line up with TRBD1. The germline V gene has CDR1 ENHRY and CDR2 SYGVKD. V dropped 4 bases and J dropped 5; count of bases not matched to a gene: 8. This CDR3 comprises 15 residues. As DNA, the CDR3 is TGTGCCATCAGTGGTGCGGACAGGGGTTGGGAGACCCAGTACTTC. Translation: CAISGADRGWETQYF.

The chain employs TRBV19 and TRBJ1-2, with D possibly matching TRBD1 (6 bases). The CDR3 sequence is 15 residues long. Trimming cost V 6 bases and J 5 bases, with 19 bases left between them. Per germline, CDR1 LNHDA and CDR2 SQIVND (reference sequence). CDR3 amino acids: CASSAWGALYYGYTF. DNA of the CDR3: TGTGCCAGTAGCGCTTGGGGGGCGCTTTATTATGGCTACACCTTC.

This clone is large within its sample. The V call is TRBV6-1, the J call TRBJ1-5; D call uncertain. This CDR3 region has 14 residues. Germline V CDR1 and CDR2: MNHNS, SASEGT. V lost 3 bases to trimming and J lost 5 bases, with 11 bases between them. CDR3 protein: CASSDEVGHQPQHF. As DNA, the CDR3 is TGTGCCAGCAGTGATGAGGTAGGTCATCAGCCCCAGCATTTT.

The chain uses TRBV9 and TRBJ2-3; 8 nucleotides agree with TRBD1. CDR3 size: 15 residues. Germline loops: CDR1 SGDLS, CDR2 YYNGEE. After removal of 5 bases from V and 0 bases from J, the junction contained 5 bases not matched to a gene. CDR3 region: CASRGTGGSTDTQYF. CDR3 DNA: TGTGCCAGCAGGGGTACAGGGGGTAGCACAGATACGCAGTATTTT.

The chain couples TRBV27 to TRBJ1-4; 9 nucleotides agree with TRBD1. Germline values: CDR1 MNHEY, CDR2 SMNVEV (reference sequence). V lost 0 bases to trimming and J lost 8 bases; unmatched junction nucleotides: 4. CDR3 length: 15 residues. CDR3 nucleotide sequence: TGTGCCAGCAGTTTATCGTGGACAGGGGACGAAAAACTGTTTTTT. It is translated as CASSLSWTGDEKLFF. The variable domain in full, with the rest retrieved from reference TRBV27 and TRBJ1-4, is EAQVTQNPRYLITVTGKKLTVTCSQNMNHEYMSWYRQDPGLGLRQIYYSMNVEVTDKGDVPEGYKVSRKEKRNFPLILESPSPNQTSLYFCASSLSWTGDEKLFFGSGTQLSVL.

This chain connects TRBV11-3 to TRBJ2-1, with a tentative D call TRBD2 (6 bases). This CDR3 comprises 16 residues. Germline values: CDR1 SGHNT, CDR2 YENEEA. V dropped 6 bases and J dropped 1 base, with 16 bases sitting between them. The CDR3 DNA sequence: TGTGCCAGCAGGTCCCGCGGGACTTCATCCTACAATGAGCAGTTCTTC. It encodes CASRSRGTSSYNEQFF. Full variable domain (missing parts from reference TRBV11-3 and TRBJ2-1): EAGVVQSPRYKIIEKKQPVAFWCNPISGHNTLYWYLQNLGQGPELLIRYENEEAVDDSQLPKDRFSAERLKGVDSTLKIQPAELGDSAVYLCASRSRGTSSYNEQFFGPGTRLTVL.

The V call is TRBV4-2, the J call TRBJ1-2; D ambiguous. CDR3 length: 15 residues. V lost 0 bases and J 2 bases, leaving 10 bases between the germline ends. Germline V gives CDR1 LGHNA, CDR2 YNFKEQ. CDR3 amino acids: CASSQEGGANYGYTF. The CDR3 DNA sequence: TGTGCCAGCAGCCAAGAAGGCGGCGCGAACTATGGCTACACCTTC.

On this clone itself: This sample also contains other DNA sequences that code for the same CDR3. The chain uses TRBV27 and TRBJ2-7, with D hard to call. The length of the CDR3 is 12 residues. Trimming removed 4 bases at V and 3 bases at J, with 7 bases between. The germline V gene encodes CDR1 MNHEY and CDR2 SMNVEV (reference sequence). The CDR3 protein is CASSSGSYEQYF. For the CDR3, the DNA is TGTGCCAGCAGTTCGGGTAGCTACGAGCAGTACTTC.

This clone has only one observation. The CDR3 DNA reads as TGCGCCAGCAGCACACTGGGACAGGTGGCTCAGCCCCAGCATTTT. It yields the protein CASSTLGQVAQPQHF. The V gene is TRBV4-1, the J gene TRBJ1-5; TRBD1 matches 8 bases. Losses at the gene ends were 5 bases for V and 6 bases for J; bases not matched to a gene: 9. This CDR3 has 15 amino acids. Germline CDR1 MGHRA, CDR2 YSYEKL.

The CDR3 protein is CASYRDRPPDTQYF. The CDR3 DNA follows: TGTGCCAGCTACCGGGACAGACCCCCAGATACGCAGTATTTT. This rearrangement joins TRBV28 to TRBJ2-3; 7 positions agree with TRBD1. J was trimmed by 4 bases and V by 8 bases; bases with no gene match: 9. This CDR3 has 14 residues. Per the germline V gene, CDR1 is MDHEN and CDR2 is SYDVKM.